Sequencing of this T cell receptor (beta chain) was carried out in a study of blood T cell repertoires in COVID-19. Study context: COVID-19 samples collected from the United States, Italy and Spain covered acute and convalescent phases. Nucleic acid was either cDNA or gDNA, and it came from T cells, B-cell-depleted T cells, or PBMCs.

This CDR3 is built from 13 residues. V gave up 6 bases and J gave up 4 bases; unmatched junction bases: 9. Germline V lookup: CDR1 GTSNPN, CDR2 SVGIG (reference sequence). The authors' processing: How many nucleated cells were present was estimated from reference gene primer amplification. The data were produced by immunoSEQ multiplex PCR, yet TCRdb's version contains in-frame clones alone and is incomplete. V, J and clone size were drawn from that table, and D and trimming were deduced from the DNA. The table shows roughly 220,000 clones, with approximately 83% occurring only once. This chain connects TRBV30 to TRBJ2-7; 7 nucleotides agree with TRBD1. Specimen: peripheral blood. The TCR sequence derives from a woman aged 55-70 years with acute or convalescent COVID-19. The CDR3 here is CACGQAALYEQYF. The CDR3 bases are TGTGCCTGTGGACAGGCCGCCTTGTACGAGCAGTACTTC.